This paragraph reports one T cell receptor beta chain. The ends lost 5 bases at V and 4 bases at J; junction bases unmatched: 11. This CDR3 is built from 17 residues. CDR1 MNHNY and CDR2 SVGAGI come from the germline V gene (reference sequence). This entry belongs to a study of blood T cell repertoires in COVID-19. Study-wide background: The study drew acute and convalescent COVID-19 samples from the United States, Italy and Spain. From T cells, B-cell-depleted T cells, or PBMCs came the material, which was cDNA or gDNA.

Under the authors' procedure: Estimates of nucleated cell counts were drawn from the amplification of reference gene primers. Here immunoSEQ multiplex PCR was the method, and the copy in TCRdb shows in-frame clones only, minus some. D and trimming were read from the DNA, whereas the V and J calls and clone size are those reported in that table. The sample lists more than 250,000 clones, around 90% occurring once. Adults between roughly 18 and 100 years of age took part from more than 20 US areas. Sequenced: PBMCs or T cells enriched from blood (not recorded which). This chain joins TRBV6-6 and TRBJ2-1; TRBD2 matches at 10 bases. This clonotype originated in a woman between 18 and 29 years old with acute COVID-19. CDR3 DNA: TGTGCCAGCAGTCTACCCCCTTGGACTAGCGGATACAATGAGCAGTTCTTC. Amino acid sequence: CASSLPPWTSGYNEQFF.